Listed below are T cell receptor beta chains from one sample, sequenced in a study of T cells after yellow fever vaccination. TCRdb passed the 5' RACE reads through MiXCR, listing each CDR3 protein once. The table shows about 74,000 distinct CDR3 sequences, with around 6.9% occurring only once. Sample: CD8+ T cells sorted from PBMCs, taken around 5 days after the first yellow fever vaccination. The receptors stem from a man aged 18 to 29 who received the YFV17D yellow fever vaccine. Both conserved end residues are part of each CDR3. The order of the fields is clone size, V gene, D gene, J gene, CDR3 protein, CDR3 DNA. D genes are given only for firm matches. Clone size appears in some rows only: once, few, many, or a class for an expanded clone.

clone_size: few
v_call: TRBV29-1
d_call: TRBD1
j_call: TRBJ2-7
cdr3_aa: CSAGPGQGFDEQYF
cdr3_nt: TGCAGCGCGGGACCGGGACAGGGATTCGACGAGCAGTACTTC

clone_size: many
v_call: TRBV5-6
d_call: .
j_call: TRBJ1-2
cdr3_aa: CASSLGGGDQNYGYTF
cdr3_nt: TGTGCCAGCAGCTTGGGCGGGGGAGACCAGAACTATGGCTACACCTTC

clone_size: .
v_call: TRBV6-6
d_call: .
j_call: TRBJ2-3
cdr3_aa: CASNGGNTQYF
cdr3_nt: TGTGCCAGCAACGGAGGAAATACGCAGTATTTT

clone_size: .
v_call: TRBV6-5
d_call: .
j_call: TRBJ1-2
cdr3_aa: CASSYVQALDGYTF
cdr3_nt: TGTGCCAGCAGTTACGTTCAGGCCCTAGATGGCTACACCTTC

clone_size: few
v_call: TRBV7-6
d_call: .
j_call: TRBJ2-5
cdr3_aa: CASSSGVRQETQYF
cdr3_nt: TGTGCCAGCAGCTCCGGAGTTCGACAAGAGACCCAGTACTTC

clone_size: few
v_call: TRBV20-1
d_call: TRBD1
j_call: TRBJ1-1
cdr3_aa: CSARGTGLNTEAFF
cdr3_nt: TGCAGTGCTAGGGGGACAGGGCTGAACACTGAAGCTTTCTTT

clone_size: many
v_call: TRBV20-1
d_call: .
j_call: TRBJ2-3
cdr3_aa: CSAILADTSTDTQYF
cdr3_nt: TGCAGTGCTATCCTAGCTGATACTAGCACAGATACGCAGTATTTT

clone_size: .
v_call: TRBV7-9
d_call: TRBD2
j_call: TRBJ2-2
cdr3_aa: CASSPGLAGGELFF
cdr3_nt: TGTGCCAGCAGCCCGGGACTAGCGGGAGGGGAGCTGTTTTTT

clone_size: few
v_call: TRBV6-8
d_call: TRBD1
j_call: TRBJ2-5
cdr3_aa: CASSRTRRTGEYQETQYF
cdr3_nt: TGTGCCAGCAGTCGGACGCGGAGGACAGGGGAGTACCAAGAGACCCAGTACTTC

clone_size: .
v_call: TRBV19
d_call: TRBD2
j_call: TRBJ2-2
cdr3_aa: CASSTASGDYTGELFF
cdr3_nt: TGTGCCAGTAGTACGGCTAGCGGGGATTACACCGGGGAGCTGTTTTTT

clone_size: few
v_call: TRBV19
d_call: .
j_call: TRBJ1-5
cdr3_aa: CASSLDGNSNQPQHF
cdr3_nt: TGTGCCAGTAGTCTGGACGGAAATAGCAATCAGCCCCAGCATTTT

clone_size: few
v_call: TRBV27
d_call: TRBD1
j_call: TRBJ2-5
cdr3_aa: CASRRGQGAWETQYF
cdr3_nt: TGTGCCAGCAGGAGGGGACAGGGGGCGTGGGAGACCCAGTACTTC

clone_size: few
v_call: TRBV12-3/TRBV12-4
d_call: .
j_call: TRBJ1-5
cdr3_aa: CASSLNQPQHF
cdr3_nt: TGTGCCAGCAGTTTAAATCAGCCCCAGCATTTT

clone_size: .
v_call: TRBV4-3
d_call: .
j_call: TRBJ2-7
cdr3_aa: CASSQGWGQGNEQYF
cdr3_nt: TGCGCCAGCAGCCAAGGCTGGGGGCAGGGAAACGAGCAGTACTTC

clone_size: many
v_call: TRBV6-4
d_call: TRBD1
j_call: TRBJ2-3
cdr3_aa: CASSDGTGGTDTQYF
cdr3_nt: TGTGCCAGCAGTGACGGGACAGGGGGCACAGATACGCAGTATTTT

clone_size: many
v_call: TRBV4-1
d_call: .
j_call: TRBJ2-7
cdr3_aa: CASSGAGGEQYF
cdr3_nt: TGCGCCAGCAGCGGGGCTGGTGGCGAGCAGTACTTC

clone_size: .
v_call: TRBV10-2
d_call: .
j_call: TRBJ2-1
cdr3_aa: CASRTGLEQFF
cdr3_nt: TGCGCCAGCAGGACCGGGCTAGAGCAGTTCTTC

clone_size: .
v_call: TRBV4-3
d_call: .
j_call: TRBJ2-7
cdr3_aa: CASSQGALSYEQYF
cdr3_nt: TGCGCCAGCAGCCAAGGGGCACTAAGCTACGAGCAGTACTTC

clone_size: many
v_call: TRBV9
d_call: .
j_call: TRBJ2-2
cdr3_aa: CASSAPVTGELFF
cdr3_nt: TGTGCCAGCAGCGCCCCCGTCACCGGGGAGCTGTTTTTT

clone_size: few
v_call: TRBV20-1
d_call: TRBD2
j_call: TRBJ2-1
cdr3_aa: CSARDPSGSPKNEQFF
cdr3_nt: TGCAGTGCTAGAGATCCTAGCGGGTCTCCTAAGAATGAGCAGTTCTTC

clone_size: few
v_call: TRBV5-4
d_call: .
j_call: TRBJ2-7
cdr3_aa: CASSLVGSSYEQYF
cdr3_nt: TGTGCCAGCAGCTTGGTCGGGAGCTCCTACGAGCAGTACTTC

clone_size: many
v_call: TRBV7-9
d_call: .
j_call: TRBJ2-3
cdr3_aa: CASRSTDTQYF
cdr3_nt: TGTGCCAGCAGGTCCACAGATACGCAGTATTTT

clone_size: many
v_call: TRBV4-1
d_call: .
j_call: TRBJ2-3
cdr3_aa: CASSQFRGRGWTQYF
cdr3_nt: TGCGCCAGCAGCCAATTCCGGGGGAGGGGGTGGACGCAGTATTTT

clone_size: few
v_call: TRBV18
d_call: TRBD1
j_call: TRBJ1-1
cdr3_aa: CASSPFTSGGRGTEAFF
cdr3_nt: TGTGCCAGCTCACCTTTCACTTCAGGGGGTCGAGGCACTGAAGCTTTCTTT

clone_size: few
v_call: TRBV12-3/TRBV12-4
d_call: .
j_call: TRBJ2-2
cdr3_aa: CASSLKENGELFF
cdr3_nt: TGTGCCAGCAGTTTAAAGGAGAACGGGGAGCTGTTTTTT

clone_size: many
v_call: TRBV29-1
d_call: TRBD1
j_call: TRBJ1-2
cdr3_aa: CSATVRGQSNGYTF
cdr3_nt: TGCAGCGCAACTGTGAGGGGGCAGTCAAATGGCTACACCTTC

clone_size: .
v_call: TRBV7-3
d_call: .
j_call: TRBJ1-1
cdr3_aa: CASSSDGGNTEAFF
cdr3_nt: TGTGCCAGCAGCTCGGACGGAGGCAACACTGAAGCTTTCTTT